Sequencing of this T cell receptor (beta chain) was carried out in a study of shared clonotypes between healthy human individuals. Germline values: CDR1 LNHDA, CDR2 SQIVND (reference sequence). CDR3 size: 12 residues. V was clipped by 6 bases and J by 3 bases, with 9 bases between them. A split of CD4+ cells into CD45RA+ naive and CD45RA-negative memory subsets was performed. Assay: immunoSEQ multiplex PCR; the TCRdb copy retains only in-frame clones and omits some. The sample holds around 1,100,000 clones, 70% to 85% seen once. Sequenced input: memory CD4+ T cells from PBMCs. This sample's subset: CD45RA-negative fraction. The sequence was obtained from a man between 18 and 29 years old in good health. Some clones in this sample may be carry-over from other donors' samples. The rearrangement links TRBV19 to TRBJ2-7; D is uncertain. This CDR3 reads CASSPSGYEQYF. The CDR3 region has the DNA TGTGCCAGTAGCCCCTCGGGCTACGAGCAGTACTTC.